This is a list of T cell receptor beta chains from one sample in a study of CD8 T cells in Susac syndrome. Via MiXCR, TCRdb re-called the immunoSEQ multiplex PCR reads, giving one row per CDR3 protein. Counted here are 110,000 or so distinct CDR3 sequences, about 92% occurring once; the ten biggest clones make up just under 0.095%. The material sequenced was CD4+ T cells from PBMCs. The receptor source for this set is a human donor with multiple sclerosis. CDR3s include the opening cysteine and the closing phenylalanine or tryptophan. The D gene is left open where the match is weak. Clone size is not always given. Where it is, it says once, few, many or a class for expanded clones.

>TRBJ1-3|-|-|TRBV7-2
CASSPGLTIYF
TGTGCCAGCAGCCCGGGACTCACCATATATTTT
>TRBJ2-1|-|-|TRBV25-1
CASSESDRGYNEQFF
TGTGCCAGCAGTGAATCGGATCGCGGCTACAATGAGCAGTTCTTC
>TRBJ1-5|-|-|TRBV30
CAWSRGPREQPQHF
TGTGCCTGGAGTCGAGGACCCCGCGAACAGCCCCAGCATTTT
>TRBJ2-2|few|-|TRBV5-6
CASSWDFTGELFF
TGTGCCAGCAGTTGGGACTTTACCGGGGAGCTGTTTTTT
>TRBJ1-1|-|-|TRBV18
CASSPRPDPGNTEAFF
TGTGCCAGCTCACCACGTCCGGACCCAGGCAACACTGAAGCTTTCTTT
>TRBJ2-2|-|-|TRBV19
CASSISRGSWDGELFF
TGTGCCAGTAGTATATCACGCGGCAGCTGGGACGGGGAGCTGTTTTTT
>TRBJ2-5|-|TRBD2|TRBV20-1
CSARTGGSETQYF
TGCAGTGCCCGCACGGGGGGATCGGAGACCCAGTACTTC
>TRBJ2-6|once|-|TRBV20-1
CSAGSATEAGANVLTF
TGCAGTGCTGGCTCGGCGACTGAGGCTGGGGCCAACGTCCTGACTTTC
>TRBJ1-2|-|-|TRBV6-1
CASSRNPRDTNYGYTF
TGTGCCAGCAGCCGAAACCCCCGGGATACTAACTATGGCTACACCTTC
>TRBJ2-4|-|-|TRBV20-1
CSATPTRGDIQYF
TGCAGTGCTACCCCAACTAGAGGGGACATTCAGTACTTC
>TRBJ2-7|-|TRBD2|TRBV6-2/TRBV6-3
CASSHGTSAYEQYF
TGTGCCAGCAGCCATGGGACTAGCGCATACGAGCAGTACTTC
>TRBJ1-5|-|TRBD1|TRBV7-2
CASSLRQGREPQHF
TGTGCCAGCAGCCTCCGACAGGGAAGAGAGCCCCAGCATTTT
>TRBJ1-1|-|-|TRBV28
CASRKTVNTEAFF
TGTGCCAGCAGAAAGACAGTGAACACTGAAGCTTTCTTT
>TRBJ2-1|-|-|TRBV19
CASSIVGGLRNNEQFF
TGTGCCAGTAGTATAGTAGGGGGGCTTCGGAACAATGAGCAGTTCTTC
>TRBJ1-2|-|-|TRBV10-2
CASSETIGQSGYTF
TGCGCCAGCAGTGAGACCATTGGACAGTCGGGCTACACCTTC
>TRBJ2-7|-|-|TRBV4-3
CASSPGGGTSTYEQYF
TGCGCCAGCAGCCCCGGAGGAGGAACTAGCACCTACGAGCAGTACTTC
>TRBJ1-1|-|-|TRBV6-1
CASSDPGRVNTEAFF
TGTGCCAGCAGTGATCCGGGCAGGGTGAACACTGAAGCTTTCTTT
>TRBJ2-4|-|-|TRBV5-1
CASSLDIAVRKNIQYF
TGCGCCAGCAGCTTGGATATCGCGGTTCGGAAAAACATTCAGTACTTC
>TRBJ2-7|once|-|TRBV19
CASSMTGFEQYF
TGTGCCAGTAGTATGACGGGATTCGAGCAGTACTTC
>TRBJ1-2|-|-|TRBV24-1
CATSDGASYYGYTF
TGTGCCACCAGTGATGGGGCGTCCTACTATGGCTACACCTTC
>TRBJ1-6|-|-|TRBV9
CASSVGGSSYNSPLHF
TGTGCCAGCAGCGTAGGAGGGAGCTCCTATAATTCACCCCTCCACTTT
>TRBJ1-2|-|TRBD1|TRBV7-9
CASSSAGQGYGYTF
TGTGCCAGCAGCTCGGCGGGACAGGGCTATGGCTACACCTTC
>TRBJ2-3|-|TRBD1|TRBV5-6
CASSLRGPGTDTQYF
TGTGCCAGCAGCTTAAGGGGGCCCGGTACGGATACGCAGTATTTT
>TRBJ1-2|-|-|TRBV7-9
CASSLQANYGYTF
TGTGCCAGCAGCTTACAGGCTAACTATGGCTACACCTTC
>TRBJ2-7|-|-|TRBV3-1
CASSRGGGGEYEQYF
TGTGCCAGCAGCCGAGGGGGCGGGGGAGAGTACGAGCAGTACTTC
>TRBJ1-5|-|-|TRBV6-1
CASSRTADQPQHF
TGTGCCAGCAGCCGGACCGCCGATCAGCCCCAGCATTTT
>TRBJ1-2|once|-|TRBV12-5
CASGLVTGTQLGRYGYTF
TGTGCTAGTGGTTTGGTGACCGGGACACAACTCGGGCGCTATGGCTACACCTTC
>TRBJ2-2|-|-|TRBV2
CASSEWQFSETGELFF
TGTGCCAGCAGTGAATGGCAGTTTAGCGAAACCGGGGAGCTGTTTTTT
>TRBJ1-4|few|TRBD1|TRBV30
CAWSGQGKVREKLFF
TGTGCCTGGAGTGGACAGGGGAAGGTGCGGGAAAAACTGTTTTTT
>TRBJ1-5|-|TRBD1|TRBV20-1
CSALRAGGWNQPQHF
TGCAGTGCCCTCCGGGCAGGGGGATGGAATCAGCCCCAGCATTTT
>TRBJ1-5|-|-|TRBV6-1
CASSDPQETQHF
TGTGCCAGCAGTGACCCCCAGGAGACCCAGCATTTT
>TRBJ1-1|-|-|TRBV24-1
CATRDQRTEEAFF
TGTGCCACCAGGGACCAGAGGACAGAAGAAGCTTTCTTT
>TRBJ2-7|-|-|TRBV7-9
CASSLAGQQYF
TGTGCCAGCAGCTTAGCCGGCCAGCAGTACTTC
>TRBJ1-2|-|TRBD1|TRBV18
CASSPRGQVEVNGYTF
TGTGCCAGCTCACCACGGGGACAGGTGGAAGTGAATGGCTACACCTTC
>TRBJ2-3|-|-|TRBV9
CASSVEGNGVPRPTDTQYF
TGTGCCAGCAGCGTAGAGGGTAACGGGGTCCCTCGCCCCACAGATACGCAGTATTTT